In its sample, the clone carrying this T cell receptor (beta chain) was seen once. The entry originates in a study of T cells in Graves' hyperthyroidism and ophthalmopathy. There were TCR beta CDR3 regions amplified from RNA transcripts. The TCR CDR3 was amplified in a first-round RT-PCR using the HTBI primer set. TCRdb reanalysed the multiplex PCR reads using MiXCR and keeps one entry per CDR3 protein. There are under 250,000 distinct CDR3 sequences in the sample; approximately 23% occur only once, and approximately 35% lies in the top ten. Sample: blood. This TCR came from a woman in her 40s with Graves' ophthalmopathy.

CDR3 sequence (DNA): TGTGCCAGCAGTTTGGGTCAGGGGGCGCTCCCCCAAGAGACCCAGTACTTC. Translated: CASSLGQGALPQETQYF. J is TRBJ2-5 and V is TRBV28; 8 nucleotides agree with TRBD1. The CDR3 is 17 amino acids. The germline gives CDR1 MDHEN, CDR2 SYDVKM. V dropped 3 bases and J dropped 1; count of bases not matched to a gene: 10.